This T cell receptor (beta chain) was sequenced in a study of cytomegalovirus exposure and HLA in healthy donors. Worth noting for this clone: Antigen: not known.

Study results and limitations: In a later analysis, across HLA loci, associated TCR counts were highest for DRB1, lowest for HLA-C.

With 60 Vbeta and 13 Jbeta primers, the PCR was carried out. Measured with immunoSEQ multiplex PCR; TCRdb has only the in-frame clones, and not every one. The repertoire includes approximately 240,000 clones, about four fifths of them detected once, and 5.4% sits in the top ten. Specimen: PBMCs. The clonotype comes from a woman aged 40 to 50 in good health and CMV-seropositive.

The CDR3 is CASSERNTEAFF. The DNA of the CDR3 is TGTGCCAGCAGTGAACGTAACACTGAAGCTTTCTTT. This chain connects TRBV6-1 to TRBJ1-1; D not resolved. This CDR3 comprises 12 residues. Deletions cut 2 bases from V and 2 bases from J, with 3 bases between. Per germline, CDR1 MNHNS and CDR2 SASEGT.